These T cell receptor beta chains were read from a single sample in a study of CD8+ T cells in alopecia areata. Clones were sequenced by immunoSEQ multiplex PCR, and TCRdb holds only the in-frame ones, with some missing. Found here are about 200,000 clones, around 60% of them singletons; the top ten hold less than 3.5%. The sequenced sample was CD4+ T cells sorted from blood, obtained at week 4, from a patient treated with tofacitinib. These TCRs come from a human donor with alopecia areata. The CDR3 runs from the conserved cysteine through the conserved F or W. The D gene is left open where the match is weak. Only some rows state a clone size, as once, few, many or a class for expanded clones.

>TRBJ1-1|.|TRBV29-1|.
CSTREGPNTEAFF
TGCAGCACTAGGGAGGGCCCGAACACTGAAGCTTTCTTT
>TRBJ2-3|TRBD1|TRBV7-2|.
CASSFDRGTDTQYF
TGTGCCAGCAGCTTTGACAGGGGCACAGATACGCAGTATTTT
>TRBJ1-5|.|TRBV5-1|.
CASSPDRPNQPQHF
TGCGCCAGCAGCCCGGACAGACCTAATCAGCCCCAGCATTTT
>TRBJ1-1|.|TRBV10-3|.
CAIRLGNTEAFF
TGTGCCATCAGACTAGGGAACACTGAAGCTTTCTTT
>TRBJ1-2|.|TRBV27|.
CATHTNYGYTF
TGTGCCACCCACACCAACTATGGCTACACCTTC
>TRBJ2-2|TRBD1|TRBV5-1|.
CASSLAGQGAGELFF
TGCGCCAGCAGCTTGGCGGGACAGGGCGCCGGGGAGCTGTTTTTT
>TRBJ1-2|TRBD1|TRBV7-2|.
CASSLALSGTGAGYTF
TGTGCCAGCAGCTTAGCGCTATCAGGGACAGGGGCCGGCTACACCTTC
>TRBJ2-2|.|TRBV30|once
CACRGGGRTGELFF
TGTGCCTGCCGAGGAGGGGGTCGGACCGGGGAGCTGTTTTTT
>TRBJ1-4|.|TRBV28|.
CASSAAVNEKLFF
TGTGCCAGCAGCGCAGCGGTGAATGAAAAACTGTTTTTT
>TRBJ1-2|.|TRBV4-1|few
CASSQGGRAGVGGYTF
TGCGCCAGCAGCCAAGGCGGGAGGGCAGGGGTGGGTGGCTACACCTTC
>TRBJ2-6|TRBD1|TRBV29-1|.
CSVTIGDSPRGANVLTF
TGCAGCGTGACGATTGGGGACAGCCCTCGGGGGGCCAACGTCCTGACTTTC
>TRBJ1-6|.|TRBV9|.
CASSVEQGWNSPLHF
TGTGCCAGCAGCGTAGAACAGGGCTGGAATTCACCCCTCCACTTT
>TRBJ1-4|TRBD1|TRBV2|once
CASSERTGILFF
TGTGCCAGCAGTGAGCGGACAGGCATACTGTTTTTT
>TRBJ2-2|.|TRBV4-1|.
CASSQPTGRPGELFF
TGCGCCAGCAGCCAACCCACGGGACGTCCCGGGGAGCTGTTTTTT
>TRBJ2-7|.|TRBV19|.
CASSRTGYEQYF
TGTGCCAGTAGTCGAACAGGGTACGAGCAGTACTTC
>TRBJ1-2|.|TRBV6-5|.
CASSYSGDLTTYGYTF
TGTGCCAGCAGTTACTCGGGGGACTTGACTACTTATGGCTACACCTTC
>TRBJ2-1|.|TRBV4-1|.
CASSQDVSYNEQFF
TGCGCCAGCAGCCAAGATGTCTCCTACAATGAGCAGTTCTTC
>TRBJ2-3|.|TRBV11-1|few
CASSAGQREYF
TGTGCCAGCTCGGCGGGACAGCGCGAATATTTT
>TRBJ2-5|TRBD2|TRBV10-3|.
CAISVSGGPQETQYF
TGTGCCATCAGTGTTAGCGGGGGCCCCCAAGAGACCCAGTACTTC
>TRBJ2-1|.|TRBV29-1|once
CSVEFLGEQFF
TGCAGCGTTGAGTTTCTGGGTGAGCAGTTCTTC
>TRBJ1-1|.|TRBV30|.
CAWLAHTEAFF
TGTGCCTGGCTAGCCCACACTGAAGCTTTCTTT
>TRBJ2-5|.|TRBV5-6|.
CASSLGPHEETQYF
TGTGCCAGCAGCTTGGGGCCGCATGAAGAGACCCAGTACTTC
>TRBJ1-1|.|TRBV27|medium-sized
CASGPDTEAFF
TGTGCCAGCGGCCCGGACACTGAAGCTTTCTTT
>TRBJ2-7|.|TRBV27|.
CASSLDRLSYEQYF
TGTGCCAGCAGTTTGGATCGACTGAGCTACGAGCAGTACTTC
>TRBJ1-6|.|TRBV29-1|.
CSVESSRGSPLHF
TGCAGCGTTGAATCTAGCAGGGGTTCACCCCTCCACTTT
>TRBJ2-1|.|TRBV28|.
CASSPPGLYNEQFF
TGTGCCAGCAGTCCCCCAGGGCTCTACAATGAGCAGTTCTTC
>TRBJ1-1|.|TRBV30|.
CAWSDRTEAFF
TGTGCCTGGAGCGACAGAACTGAAGCTTTCTTT
>TRBJ1-2|TRBD1|TRBV5-1|few
CASSLGQGYYGYTF
TGCGCCAGCAGCTTGGGACAGGGGTACTATGGCTACACCTTC
>TRBJ1-5|TRBD1|TRBV5-1|.
CASSPTGDSQPQHF
TGCGCCAGCAGCCCCACAGGGGATAGCCAGCCCCAGCATTTT
>TRBJ2-3|TRBD2|TRBV29-1|.
CSVGTSGADTQYF
TGCAGCGTTGGGACTAGCGGGGCCGATACGCAGTATTTT
>TRBJ2-1|TRBD1|TRBV7-8|few
CASSPRTGTYNEQFF
TGTGCCAGCAGCCCCCGGACAGGGACCTACAATGAGCAGTTCTTC
>TRBJ1-5|TRBD1|TRBV4-1|.
CASSQGTGNQPQHF
TGCGCCAGCAGCCAAGGGACAGGGAATCAGCCCCAGCATTTT
>TRBJ2-7|TRBD1|TRBV5-1|.
CASSTETGGLREQYF
TGCGCCAGCAGCACCGAGACAGGGGGTCTTCGCGAGCAGTACTTC
>TRBJ2-3|.|TRBV7-7|few
CASSLSIPDTQYF
TGTGCTAGCAGCTTGTCTATCCCAGATACGCAGTATTTT
>TRBJ2-5|.|TRBV27|.
CASSPGLQETQYF
TGTGCCAGCAGTCCGGGACTCCAAGAGACCCAGTACTTC
>TRBJ2-4|.|TRBV29-1|.
CSVKWGAKNIQYF
TGCAGCGTCAAGTGGGGGGCCAAAAACATTCAGTACTTC
>TRBJ2-1|.|TRBV30|.
CAWSVRLRDSSSYNEQFF
TGTGCCTGGAGTGTACGGCTAAGGGACTCGAGCTCCTACAATGAGCAGTTCTTC
>TRBJ2-7|TRBD1|TRBV4-1|.
CASSLQGWEEQYF
TGCGCCAGCAGCCTACAGGGGTGGGAGGAGCAGTACTTC
>TRBJ2-7|.|TRBV15|.
CATSRELERNGPYEQYF
TGTGCCACCAGCAGAGAATTGGAACGGAACGGCCCCTACGAGCAGTACTTC
>TRBJ2-1|.|TRBV7-2|.
CASSPLISYNEQFF
TGTGCCAGCAGCCCCCTCATCTCCTACAATGAGCAGTTCTTC
>TRBJ1-3|.|TRBV19|few
CASSIDLTPRWISGNTIYF
TGTGCCAGTAGTATAGATCTTACACCCCGATGGATCTCTGGAAACACCATATATTTT
>TRBJ2-7|.|TRBV4-2|.
CASSQDKAPSAYEQYF
TGTGCCAGCAGCCAAGATAAGGCACCCAGCGCCTACGAGCAGTACTTC
>TRBJ2-4|TRBD1|TRBV5-1|.
CASSLGQGAQSIQYF
TGCGCCAGCAGCTTGGGACAGGGGGCGCAGAGCATTCAGTACTTC
>TRBJ2-7|.|TRBV5-1|.
CASSLGEGEQYF
TGCGCCAGCAGCTTGGGGGAAGGCGAGCAGTACTTC
>TRBJ2-2|.|TRBV29-1|.
CSVGGPLNTGELFF
TGCAGCGTTGGGGGGCCTCTGAACACCGGGGAGCTGTTTTTT
>TRBJ2-2|.|TRBV2|.
CASSELGLDNTGELFF
TGTGCCAGCAGTGAATTGGGACTCGATAACACCGGGGAGCTGTTTTTT